The rows below give T cell receptor beta chains drawn from one sample of a study of tumor-infiltrating lymphocytes in primary liver carcinoma. TCRdb passed the multiplex PCR reads through MiXCR, listing each CDR3 protein once. Here the sample spans about 200,000 distinct CDR3 sequences, around 60% being singletons. Sequenced sample: peripheral blood. These receptors were obtained from a woman aged 55-70 years with primary liver carcinoma and hepatitis B virus infection. Both conserved end residues are part of each CDR3. The D gene is left open where the match is weak. Clone size, where shown, is once, few, many, or a class for clones that have expanded.

size: few; J: TRBJ2-7; V: TRBV6-4; D: .; DNA: TGTGCCAGCCCCTCTCCGGGACATTCCTTCTACGAGCAGTACTTC; CDR3: CASPSPGHSFYEQYF
size: .; J: TRBJ1-1; V: TRBV5-6; D: .; DNA: TGTGCCAGCAGCACCACCCGGAATATGAACACTGAAGCTTTCTTT; CDR3: CASSTTRNMNTEAFF
size: .; J: TRBJ2-3; V: TRBV11-2; D: TRBD2; DNA: TGTGCCAGCAGCATGACTAGCGGGTACACCACAGATACGCAGTATTTT; CDR3: CASSMTSGYTTDTQYF
size: .; J: TRBJ2-7; V: TRBV11-2; D: .; DNA: TGTGCCAGCAGCTTAAGCGCCTCGGCGCAGACAGTGAAAATGGAGCAGTACTTC; CDR3: CASSLSASAQTVKMEQYF
size: .; J: TRBJ2-2; V: TRBV14; D: .; DNA: TGTGCCAGTAGCCTGCAGATAGGGTCACCCGGGGAGCTGTTTTTT; CDR3: CASSLQIGSPGELFF
size: few; J: TRBJ2-3; V: TRBV29-1; D: TRBD2; DNA: TGCAGCGTTCCCTGGACTAGCGGCCGCACAGATACGCAGTATTTT; CDR3: CSVPWTSGRTDTQYF
size: .; J: TRBJ2-7; V: TRBV6-5; D: .; DNA: TGTGCCAGCAGTAAACCCGGGACCAGCGAGCACTACTTC; CDR3: CASSKPGTSEHYF
size: .; J: TRBJ1-2; V: TRBV11-2; D: .; DNA: TGTCCCAGCAGCGGGGACATTGTCATCTATGGCCACACCTTC; CDR3: CPSSGDIVIYGHTF
size: many; J: TRBJ2-7; V: TRBV11-2; D: TRBD1; DNA: TGTGCCAGCAGCCACCGGGACAGGGGAGGCGAGCAGTACTTC; CDR3: CASSHRDRGGEQYF
size: .; J: TRBJ2-7; V: TRBV29-1; D: TRBD2; DNA: TGCAGCGTAACCGGGGCTAGCGGCTCTACTAGGTACGAGCAGTACTTC; CDR3: CSVTGASGSTRYEQYF
size: many; J: TRBJ1-3; V: TRBV12-3/TRBV12-4; D: .; DNA: TGTGCCAGCAAGCCTAACGGGATTCTCTCTGGAAACACCATATATTTT; CDR3: CASKPNGILSGNTIYF
size: .; J: TRBJ2-1; V: TRBV10-3; D: .; DNA: TGTGCCACCAGGGGGATTAGCGGAGACAATGAGCAGTTCTTC; CDR3: CATRGISGDNEQFF
size: .; J: TRBJ1-5; V: TRBV12-3/TRBV12-4; D: .; DNA: TGTGCCAGCAGTTTTGAGGGGTCTAATAGCAATAAGCCCCAGCATTTT; CDR3: CASSFEGSNSNKPQHF
size: few; J: TRBJ2-1; V: TRBV30; D: .; DNA: TGTGCCTGGAGTGGTTCCAGGGACAATGAGCAGTTCTTC; CDR3: CAWSGSRDNEQFF
size: many; J: TRBJ1-1; V: TRBV12-3/TRBV12-4; D: .; DNA: TGTGCCAGCAGGGGACCCGGTGACACTGAAGCTTTCTTT; CDR3: CASRGPGDTEAFF
size: .; J: TRBJ2-1; V: TRBV11-2; D: .; DNA: TGTGCCAGCAGCCGAACGCATAGGGCGGTGCAGCTGGAGCAGTTCTTC; CDR3: CASSRTHRAVQLEQFF
size: .; J: TRBJ2-1; V: TRBV7-2; D: TRBD2; DNA: TGTGCCAGCAGCTTGATTGCGGGAGGGCCTGTTGATGAGCAGTTCTTC; CDR3: CASSLIAGGPVDEQFF
size: .; J: TRBJ2-1; V: TRBV5-4; D: TRBD2; DNA: TGTGCCAGCAGCTCGAGGACGATGAGACTAGCGGGAGCCCGTGAGCAGTTCTTC; CDR3: CASSSRTMRLAGAREQFF
size: .; J: TRBJ2-3; V: TRBV29-1; D: .; DNA: TGCAGCGTTGAAGATTTCGGGGAGGGGGCAATCACAGATACGCAGTATTTT; CDR3: CSVEDFGEGAITDTQYF
size: many; J: TRBJ1-1; V: TRBV29-1; D: .; DNA: TGCAGCGTTCGGGGGAGCACTGAAGCTTTCTTT; CDR3: CSVRGSTEAFF
size: many; J: TRBJ2-7; V: TRBV12-3/TRBV12-4; D: TRBD2; DNA: TGTGCCAGCAGCGGGACTACTAGCCTAACCTCCTACGAGCAGTACTTC; CDR3: CASSGTTSLTSYEQYF
size: .; J: TRBJ2-3; V: TRBV29-1; D: TRBD1; DNA: TGTAGCGCCCCGGACAGGGGGGAAACAGATACGCAGTATTTT; CDR3: CSAPDRGETDTQYF
size: .; J: TRBJ2-3; V: TRBV7-9; D: TRBD2; DNA: TGTGCCAGCAGCTTACCCGGGACTAGCGGGAGAAGTAGCACAGATACGCAGTATTTT; CDR3: CASSLPGTSGRSSTDTQYF
size: .; J: TRBJ2-1; V: TRBV4-1; D: TRBD2; DNA: TGCGCCAACAACCAACTAAGGCTAGCGGGAAAGCAGTTCTTC; CDR3: CANNQLRLAGKQFF
size: .; J: TRBJ2-5; V: TRBV11-2; D: TRBD1; DNA: TGTGCCAGTAGCCGGGACAGGGAAGGGACTCAGTACTTC; CDR3: CASSRDREGTQYF
size: .; J: TRBJ2-1; V: TRBV6-2/TRBV6-3; D: .; DNA: TGTGCCAGCAGCCACAGGGGGACTAGAATAAGTATCAGTGAGCAGTTCTTC; CDR3: CASSHRGTRISISEQFF
size: .; J: TRBJ2-1; V: TRBV11-3; D: .; DNA: TGTGCCAGCAGCTCACCTCGAGTCAGGGAGCAGTTCTTC; CDR3: CASSSPRVREQFF
size: .; J: TRBJ2-3; V: TRBV24-1; D: TRBD2; DNA: TGTGCCACCAGTGTCAAGGTGGCGGGAGTAGCAGAAACGCAGTATTTT; CDR3: CATSVKVAGVAETQYF
size: few; J: TRBJ1-2; V: TRBV28; D: .; DNA: TGTGCCAGCACCCCCGGAGGGGAGGCCTATGGCTACACCTTC; CDR3: CASTPGGEAYGYTF
size: many; J: TRBJ2-5; V: TRBV4-1; D: .; DNA: TGCGCCAGCAGCCAAGATATCGGCAAGGAGACCCAGTACTTC; CDR3: CASSQDIGKETQYF
size: .; J: TRBJ2-3; V: TRBV4-2; D: .; DNA: TGTGCCAGCAGCCAAGAAGATGTGGCTAGAAAGGATACGCAGTACTTT; CDR3: CASSQEDVARKDTQYF
size: many; J: TRBJ2-1; V: TRBV5-1; D: .; DNA: TGCGCCAGCAGCTGGGGGGCCCGCGATGAGCAGTTCTTC; CDR3: CASSWGARDEQFF
size: .; J: TRBJ1-5; V: TRBV12-3/TRBV12-4; D: .; DNA: TGTGCCAGCAGTTGGTATGATAGCAATCAGCCCCAGCATTTT; CDR3: CASSWYDSNQPQHF
size: few; J: TRBJ1-1; V: TRBV6-2/TRBV6-3; D: TRBD1; DNA: TGTGCCAGCAGTTACTCCTACAGGGGCAGGGACACTGAAGCTTTCTTT; CDR3: CASSYSYRGRDTEAFF
size: .; J: TRBJ1-6; V: TRBV28; D: .; DNA: TGTACCAGCAGCCAAACAAAGGCACCCCTCCACTTT; CDR3: CTSSQTKAPLHF
size: many; J: TRBJ2-1; V: TRBV28; D: .; DNA: TGTGCCAGCAGTCCCACGAGGGGGAGGGACAATGAGCAGTTCTTC; CDR3: CASSPTRGRDNEQFF
size: .; J: TRBJ2-5; V: TRBV28; D: TRBD1; DNA: TGTGCCAGCAGTGGGTGGACAGGTAGCTTTGAGGCCCAGTACTTC; CDR3: CASSGWTGSFEAQYF
size: .; J: TRBJ1-4; V: TRBV5-5; D: .; DNA: TGTGCCAGCACCCTATTGATTGCAGCTAATGAAAAACTGTTTTTT; CDR3: CASTLLIAANEKLFF
size: few; J: TRBJ2-2; V: TRBV5-1; D: TRBD1; DNA: TGCGCCAGCAGGACAGGGGTATACACCGGGGAGCTGTTTTTT; CDR3: CASRTGVYTGELFF
size: few; J: TRBJ1-1; V: TRBV30; D: TRBD1; DNA: TGTGCCTGGACCCAGCTCGGGACAGGGAGAAACACTGAAGCTTTCTTT; CDR3: CAWTQLGTGRNTEAFF
size: few; J: TRBJ2-7; V: TRBV5-1; D: TRBD1; DNA: TGCGCCAGCAGCTTAAGCCCCCCCGGACAGGTGGCCTACGAGCAGTACTTC; CDR3: CASSLSPPGQVAYEQYF
size: many; J: TRBJ1-2; V: TRBV4-2; D: TRBD1; DNA: TGTGCCAGCAGCCAAGGGACAGGTGATGGCTACACCTTC; CDR3: CASSQGTGDGYTF
size: many; J: TRBJ1-5; V: TRBV28; D: .; DNA: TGTGCCAGCAGTTTAGGTCGACAGCCCCAGCATTTT; CDR3: CASSLGRQPQHF
size: .; J: TRBJ1-6; V: TRBV6-2/TRBV6-3; D: .; DNA: TGTACCAGCAGTCCCCAGGGACGGGGAAATTCACCCCTCCACTTT; CDR3: CTSSPQGRGNSPLHF
size: .; J: TRBJ1-2; V: TRBV5-1; D: .; DNA: TGCGCCAGCAGCTTGGCTCCGGCGGGCTATGGTTACACCTTC; CDR3: CASSLAPAGYGYTF
size: many; J: TRBJ1-1; V: TRBV6-6; D: TRBD1; DNA: TGTGCCAGCAGTCACGGAAGGACAGGGATGAACACTGAAGCTTTCTTT; CDR3: CASSHGRTGMNTEAFF
size: few; J: TRBJ1-2; V: TRBV5-1; D: TRBD1; DNA: TGCGCCAGCAGCCTGGGGACAGGCGATGGCTACACCTTC; CDR3: CASSLGTGDGYTF
size: .; J: TRBJ1-1; V: TRBV5-5; D: .; DNA: TGTGCCAGCAGCCCCCACCCGAACACTGAAGCTTTCTTT; CDR3: CASSPHPNTEAFF
size: .; J: TRBJ1-5; V: TRBV29-1; D: .; DNA: TGCAGCGTGGGTAGCACACCGGAGCCCCAGCATTTT; CDR3: CSVGSTPEPQHF